The rows below give T cell receptor beta chains drawn from one sample of a study of blood T cell repertoires in COVID-19. The repertoire was sequenced with immunoSEQ multiplex PCR; TCRdb's copy has only in-frame clones and lacks some. The data show approximately 300,000 clones, more than 85% seen once. The sequencing input was peripheral blood. The receptors originated from a man under 40 with acute or convalescent COVID-19. Both conserved end residues are part of each CDR3. D genes are given only for firm matches. For some rows the clone size is stated as once, few or many, or as a class when expanded; others skip it.

clone size: .
D gene: TRBD1
J gene: TRBJ2-2
V gene: TRBV9
CDR3 protein: CASSSSGDRALTGELFF
CDR3 DNA: TGTGCCAGCAGCTCCTCCGGGGACAGGGCGCTCACCGGGGAGCTGTTTTTT

clone size: few
D gene: .
J gene: TRBJ1-5
V gene: TRBV6-1
CDR3 protein: CASSEVVLQAFTQPQHF
CDR3 DNA: TGTGCCAGCAGTGAAGTCGTATTACAGGCATTCACTCAGCCCCAGCATTTT

clone size: .
D gene: TRBD2
J gene: TRBJ2-7
V gene: TRBV28
CDR3 protein: CASSIAGGPREQYF
CDR3 DNA: TGTGCCAGCAGTATAGCGGGAGGGCCCCGCGAGCAGTACTTC

clone size: .
D gene: .
J gene: TRBJ1-6
V gene: TRBV30
CDR3 protein: CAWNTGANSPLHF
CDR3 DNA: TGTGCCTGGAATACAGGAGCTAATTCACCCCTCCACTTT

clone size: .
D gene: TRBD1
J gene: TRBJ2-1
V gene: TRBV9
CDR3 protein: CASSVAGTAGREQFF
CDR3 DNA: TGTGCCAGCAGCGTAGCCGGGACAGCCGGACGTGAGCAGTTCTTC

clone size: .
D gene: .
J gene: TRBJ1-5
V gene: TRBV28
CDR3 protein: CASSSFGQGLNQPQHF
CDR3 DNA: TGTGCCAGCAGTTCCTTCGGGCAGGGACTCAATCAGCCCCAGCATTTT

clone size: once
D gene: .
J gene: TRBJ1-2
V gene: TRBV5-5
CDR3 protein: CASSFPPSYGYTF
CDR3 DNA: TGTGCCAGCAGCTTCCCCCCCTCCTATGGCTACACCTTC

clone size: .
D gene: .
J gene: TRBJ1-2
V gene: TRBV2
CDR3 protein: CASTGQTLAFDGYTF
CDR3 DNA: TGTGCCAGCACTGGACAAACCCTTGCCTTCGATGGCTACACCTTC

clone size: .
D gene: TRBD1
J gene: TRBJ1-4
V gene: TRBV6-6
CDR3 protein: CASIFQGELFF
CDR3 DNA: TGTGCCAGCATCTTTCAGGGGGAACTGTTTTTT

clone size: .
D gene: .
J gene: TRBJ2-6
V gene: TRBV28
CDR3 protein: CASQGFPGANVLTF
CDR3 DNA: TGTGCCAGCCAGGGTTTCCCTGGGGCCAACGTCCTGACTTTC

clone size: .
D gene: .
J gene: TRBJ1-2
V gene: TRBV5-5
CDR3 protein: CASSSGVGYTF
CDR3 DNA: TGTGCCAGCAGCTCGGGGGTTGGCTACACCTTC

clone size: .
D gene: TRBD2
J gene: TRBJ2-3
V gene: TRBV5-4
CDR3 protein: CATGTSGGAYTDTQYF
CDR3 DNA: TGTGCCACAGGGACTAGCGGGGGGGCGTATACAGATACGCAGTATTTT

clone size: .
D gene: .
J gene: TRBJ1-3
V gene: TRBV6-1
CDR3 protein: CASSEASVSGNTIYF
CDR3 DNA: TGTGCCAGCAGTGAAGCCTCCGTTTCTGGAAACACCATATATTTT

clone size: .
D gene: .
J gene: TRBJ1-4
V gene: TRBV5-1
CDR3 protein: CASTLRGMGGNEKLFF
CDR3 DNA: TGCGCCAGCACCTTGAGAGGGATGGGTGGTAATGAAAAACTGTTTTTT

clone size: .
D gene: TRBD1
J gene: TRBJ1-1
V gene: TRBV5-5
CDR3 protein: CASSLGGRDRGLTEAFF
CDR3 DNA: TGTGCCAGCAGCTTGGGTGGCCGGGACAGGGGCCTCACTGAAGCTTTCTTT

clone size: .
D gene: TRBD1
J gene: TRBJ2-3
V gene: TRBV18
CDR3 protein: CASSRGQGGGDTQYF
CDR3 DNA: TGTGCCAGCTCACGCGGACAGGGAGGAGGAGATACGCAGTATTTT

clone size: .
D gene: .
J gene: TRBJ1-1
V gene: TRBV21-1
CDR3 protein: CASRGSQGWYWLNTEAFF
CDR3 DNA: TGTGCCAGCAGGGGGTCTCAGGGGTGGTATTGGTTGAACACTGAAGCTTTCTTT

clone size: .
D gene: .
J gene: TRBJ1-3
V gene: TRBV29-1
CDR3 protein: CSVGHSSGNTIYF
CDR3 DNA: TGCAGCGTTGGGCACAGCTCTGGAAACACCATATATTTT

clone size: few
D gene: .
J gene: TRBJ1-2
V gene: TRBV28
CDR3 protein: CASKESYGYTF
CDR3 DNA: TGTGCCAGCAAGGAGAGCTATGGCTACACCTTC

clone size: .
D gene: .
J gene: TRBJ2-2
V gene: TRBV7-3
CDR3 protein: CASSMTGRDGELFF
CDR3 DNA: TGTGCCAGCAGCATGACAGGGCGGGACGGGGAGCTGTTTTTT

clone size: .
D gene: .
J gene: TRBJ2-6
V gene: TRBV7-2
CDR3 protein: CASSSRGGSGANVLTF
CDR3 DNA: TGTGCCAGCAGCTCCCGCGGTGGATCTGGGGCCAACGTCCTGACTTTC

clone size: .
D gene: TRBD1
J gene: TRBJ1-4
V gene: TRBV19
CDR3 protein: CASLRDRTGEKLFF
CDR3 DNA: TGTGCCAGCCTTCGGGACAGGACAGGTGAAAAACTGTTTTTT

clone size: .
D gene: TRBD1
J gene: TRBJ1-4
V gene: TRBV7-2
CDR3 protein: CASSPQTGIKLFF
CDR3 DNA: TGTGCCAGCAGCCCGCAGACAGGGATAAAACTGTTTTTT

clone size: .
D gene: .
J gene: TRBJ1-1
V gene: TRBV9
CDR3 protein: CASSPSVNTEAFF
CDR3 DNA: TGTGCCAGCAGCCCCTCCGTGAACACTGAAGCTTTCTTT

clone size: .
D gene: .
J gene: TRBJ2-7
V gene: TRBV19
CDR3 protein: CASSIPWQAEQYF
CDR3 DNA: TGTGCCAGTAGTATCCCGTGGCAGGCCGAGCAGTACTTC

clone size: .
D gene: .
J gene: TRBJ2-1
V gene: TRBV27
CDR3 protein: CASRTGIGGRHNEQFF
CDR3 DNA: TGTGCCAGCAGGACTGGGATCGGGGGGCGACACAATGAGCAGTTCTTC

clone size: .
D gene: TRBD1
J gene: TRBJ1-2
V gene: TRBV6-6
CDR3 protein: CASMRVRTGIYGYTF
CDR3 DNA: TGTGCCAGCATGAGGGTGCGGACAGGAATCTATGGCTACACCTTC

clone size: .
D gene: .
J gene: TRBJ1-1
V gene: TRBV4-2
CDR3 protein: CASSLGRTKGTEAFF
CDR3 DNA: TGTGCCAGCAGCCTGGGACGGACTAAGGGCACTGAAGCTTTCTTT

clone size: .
D gene: .
J gene: TRBJ1-6
V gene: TRBV15
CDR3 protein: CATSRAPLDSPLHF
CDR3 DNA: TGTGCCACCAGCAGAGCACCTTTAGATTCACCCCTCCACTTT

clone size: .
D gene: TRBD2
J gene: TRBJ2-7
V gene: TRBV28
CDR3 protein: CASRVGGARNSYEQYF
CDR3 DNA: TGTGCCAGCAGAGTGGGAGGGGCTCGAAACTCCTACGAGCAGTACTTC

clone size: once
D gene: TRBD2
J gene: TRBJ2-7
V gene: TRBV6-5
CDR3 protein: CASSLSGGSAYEQYF
CDR3 DNA: TGTGCCAGCAGTTTATCGGGCGGGAGCGCGTACGAGCAGTACTTC

clone size: .
D gene: .
J gene: TRBJ1-1
V gene: TRBV5-8
CDR3 protein: CASSSGRKYTEAFF
CDR3 DNA: TGTGCCAGCAGTTCAGGGAGGAAGTACACTGAAGCTTTCTTT

clone size: once
D gene: .
J gene: TRBJ2-7
V gene: TRBV20-1
CDR3 protein: CSATTVEQYF
CDR3 DNA: TGCAGTGCTACGACAGTCGAGCAGTACTTC

clone size: few
D gene: TRBD2
J gene: TRBJ2-3
V gene: TRBV4-2
CDR3 protein: CASSQRLAGGLSTDTQYF
CDR3 DNA: TGTGCCAGCAGCCAAAGACTAGCGGGAGGCCTGAGCACAGATACGCAGTATTTT

clone size: .
D gene: .
J gene: TRBJ2-5
V gene: TRBV5-6
CDR3 protein: CASSLGAIQETQYF
CDR3 DNA: TGTGCCAGCAGCCTGGGCGCGATCCAAGAGACCCAGTACTTC

clone size: .
D gene: TRBD1
J gene: TRBJ2-5
V gene: TRBV7-3
CDR3 protein: CASSLNTGAETQYF
CDR3 DNA: TGTGCCAGCAGCCTTAACACAGGGGCAGAGACCCAGTACTTC

clone size: .
D gene: .
J gene: TRBJ1-3
V gene: TRBV28
CDR3 protein: CASSLFRDGNTIYF
CDR3 DNA: TGTGCCAGCAGTTTATTCAGGGATGGAAACACCATATATTTT

clone size: .
D gene: TRBD1
J gene: TRBJ1-1
V gene: TRBV29-1
CDR3 protein: CSVEDQGQGFGEAFF
CDR3 DNA: TGCAGCGTTGAAGACCAGGGACAGGGGTTCGGTGAAGCTTTCTTT

clone size: .
D gene: .
J gene: TRBJ2-1
V gene: TRBV30
CDR3 protein: CAWREDGTYNEQFF
CDR3 DNA: TGTGCCTGGAGGGAGGACGGGACCTACAATGAGCAGTTCTTC

clone size: .
D gene: .
J gene: TRBJ2-1
V gene: TRBV12-5
CDR3 protein: CASGLNSNEQFF
CDR3 DNA: TGTGCTAGTGGTTTGAACAGCAATGAGCAGTTCTTC

clone size: .
D gene: TRBD1
J gene: TRBJ2-3
V gene: TRBV6-6
CDR3 protein: CASSPKTGTGNTQYF
CDR3 DNA: TGTGCCAGCAGCCCAAAGACAGGGACGGGAAATACGCAGTATTTT

clone size: .
D gene: TRBD1
J gene: TRBJ1-1
V gene: TRBV19
CDR3 protein: CASRSGGGYTEAFF
CDR3 DNA: TGTGCCAGTAGATCGGGAGGGGGCTACACTGAAGCTTTCTTT

clone size: .
D gene: .
J gene: TRBJ2-1
V gene: TRBV3-1/TRBV3-2
CDR3 protein: CASSERTATYNEQFF
CDR3 DNA: TGTGCCAGCAGCGAGAGGACAGCAACCTACAATGAGCAGTTCTTC

clone size: .
D gene: .
J gene: TRBJ1-5
V gene: TRBV30
CDR3 protein: CAWSSRGHSNQPQHF
CDR3 DNA: TGTGCCTGGAGCTCCCGGGGACATAGCAATCAGCCCCAGCATTTT

clone size: .
D gene: .
J gene: TRBJ1-5
V gene: TRBV19
CDR3 protein: CASEQQGAGGNQPQHF
CDR3 DNA: TGTGCCAGTGAGCAACAAGGGGCGGGGGGCAATCAGCCCCAGCATTTT

clone size: .
D gene: .
J gene: TRBJ2-3
V gene: TRBV6-1
CDR3 protein: CASSEEEETAGTDTQYF
CDR3 DNA: TGTGCCAGCAGTGAAGAAGAAGAGACAGCCGGCACAGATACGCAGTATTTT

clone size: .
D gene: TRBD1
J gene: TRBJ1-5
V gene: TRBV15
CDR3 protein: CATSRKGQGVPQHF
CDR3 DNA: TGTGCCACCAGCAGAAAGGGACAGGGGGTGCCCCAGCATTTT

clone size: once
D gene: TRBD1
J gene: TRBJ1-2
V gene: TRBV19
CDR3 protein: CASSPDRGLRGYTF
CDR3 DNA: TGTGCCAGTAGTCCCGACAGGGGGCTTCGGGGCTACACCTTC

clone size: .
D gene: .
J gene: TRBJ1-5
V gene: TRBV28
CDR3 protein: CASSRGGPSNQPQHF
CDR3 DNA: TGTGCCAGCAGTCGCGGTGGTCCTAGCAATCAGCCCCAGCATTTT

clone size: .
D gene: .
J gene: TRBJ1-4
V gene: TRBV28
CDR3 protein: CASTPTGEKLFF
CDR3 DNA: TGTGCCAGCACCCCGACTGGTGAAAAACTGTTTTTT

clone size: .
D gene: .
J gene: TRBJ2-5
V gene: TRBV4-1
CDR3 protein: CASSQEGAAQETQYF
CDR3 DNA: TGCGCCAGCAGCCAAGAGGGGGCAGCACAAGAGACCCAGTACTTC

clone size: few
D gene: .
J gene: TRBJ2-2
V gene: TRBV28
CDR3 protein: CASSKRGTGELFF
CDR3 DNA: TGTGCCAGCAGCAAACGGGGCACCGGGGAGCTGTTTTTT

clone size: .
D gene: TRBD2
J gene: TRBJ2-2
V gene: TRBV5-4
CDR3 protein: CASSGSGVLNTGELFF
CDR3 DNA: TGTGCCAGCAGCGGGAGCGGGGTATTGAACACCGGGGAGCTGTTTTTT